The present TCR beta chain was sequenced within a study of blood T cell repertoires in COVID-19. Looking at the study overall: Collection of acute and convalescent COVID-19 samples took place in the United States, Italy and Spain.

Germline lookup yields CDR1 SGDLS and CDR2 YYNGEE. The junction had 11 bases not matched to a gene; V was cut back by 4 bases and J by 2 bases. The length of the CDR3 is 17 residues. Under the authors' procedure: Cell counts per sample came from amplifying reference gene primers. Data came from immunoSEQ multiplex PCR; TCRdb stores just in-frame clones and leaves some out. V, J and clone size reflect that table, while D and trimming were determined from the DNA. The table has about 140,000 clones, over 75% seen once; the top ten hold 1.5% to 2%. This clone came up many times. This TCR was sampled from a human donor in a cohort sampled during active COVID-19. The specimen was peripheral blood. This sequence joins TRBV9 and TRBJ1-4; 7 nucleotides align to TRBD1. CDR3 amino acids: CASSIGLETGTNEKLFF. The CDR3, as DNA: TGTGCCAGCAGCATCGGTCTAGAGACAGGGACTAATGAAAAACTGTTTTTT. Supplemented by reference TRBV9 and TRBJ1-4, the full variable domain reads DSGVTQTPKHLITATGQRVTLRCSPRSGDLSVYWYQQSLDQGLQFLIQYYNGEERAKGNILERFSAQQFPDLHSELNLSSLELGDSALYFCASSIGLETGTNEKLFFGSGTQLSVL.